This T cell receptor beta chain was identified during a study of T-cell memory formation after mild COVID-19. Overall study context: TCR clusters were largely donor specific.

Via MiXCR, TCRdb re-called the 5' RACE reads, giving one row per CDR3 protein. The sample gives some 410,000 distinct CDR3 sequences, more than 20% of which show up once; around 13% is in the top ten. Of note for this clonotype: Its antigen is unidentified.

Broader study findings: Prior to infection, memory already included some responding clones, suggesting cross-reactive memory joined. Later expanders leaned CD4+, whereas day 15 to 85 contracting clones were balanced CD4/CD8.

This CDR3 has 15 residues. Trimming shortened V by 4 bases and J by 1 base, and 11 bases separated the two germline ends. The germline V gene has CDR1 GTSNPN and CDR2 SVGIG (reference sequence). Sequenced sample: PBMCs or a T cell subset sorted from them (not recorded which). The rearrangement joins TRBV30 to TRBJ2-6, with TRBD2 as a possible D gene (5 bases). This receptor was identified in an adult woman who had mild COVID-19 (a few samples of this study predate the infection). Cell type and time point are not known. The CDR3 nucleotides read TGTGCCTGGACCCGGACTCTTTCTGGGGCCAACGTCCTGACTTTC. Protein: CAWTRTLSGANVLTF. Together with reference TRBV30 and TRBJ2-6, the CDR3 gives the full variable domain: SQTIHQWPATLVQPVGSPLSLECTVEGTSNPNLYWYRQAAGRGLQLLFYSVGIGQISSEVPQNLSASRPQDRQFILSSKKLLLSDSGFYLCAWTRTLSGANVLTFGAGSRLTVL.